The rows below give T cell receptor beta chains drawn from one sample of a study of cytomegalovirus exposure and HLA in healthy donors. The protocol was immunoSEQ multiplex PCR, while the TCRdb copy is restricted to in-frame clones and leaves out a portion. The sample lists roughly 130,000 clones; 70% to 90% were seen once. The sequenced sample was PBMCs. The source is a middle-aged woman in good health and CMV-seronegative. CDR3s include the opening cysteine and the closing phenylalanine or tryptophan. A D gene is named only where the DNA matches it firmly. Clone size is not always given. Where it is, it says once, few, many or a class for expanded clones.

D gene	V gene	J gene	clone size	CDR3 protein	CDR3 DNA
.	TRBV2	TRBJ2-7	.	CASTDTGAYEQYF	TGTGCCAGCACCGACACGGGAGCCTACGAGCAGTACTTC
.	TRBV11-3	TRBJ2-2	.	CASSRRLADTGELFF	TGTGCCAGCAGCCGACGGCTGGCGGACACCGGGGAGCTGTTTTTT
.	TRBV12-2	TRBJ1-3	.	CASRFRGGDGNTIYF	TGTGCAAGTCGCTTTCGTGGGGGGGATGGAAACACCATATATTTT
TRBD2	TRBV2	TRBJ2-7	.	CASTRTSSNEQYF	TGTGCCAGCACCAGGACTAGCTCGAATGAGCAGTACTTC
TRBD1	TRBV5-8	TRBJ1-5	.	CASSPLGQFGNQPQHF	TGTGCCAGCAGTCCCTTGGGACAGTTTGGCAATCAGCCCCAGCATTTT
.	TRBV11-2	TRBJ2-7	.	CASSPPDRPTYEQYF	TGTGCCAGCAGCCCCCCCGACAGGCCTACCTACGAGCAGTACTTC
.	TRBV19	TRBJ2-1	.	CASSWGDRYNEQFF	TGTGCCAGTAGTTGGGGGGATCGGTACAATGAGCAGTTCTTC
TRBD2	TRBV5-1	TRBJ2-1	.	CASSTLSGRASYNEQFF	TGCGCCAGCAGCACCCTTAGCGGGAGGGCCAGTTACAATGAGCAGTTCTTC
TRBD1	TRBV15	TRBJ1-2	.	CATSRRTGDGYTF	TGTGCCACCAGCAGACGGACAGGGGATGGCTACACCTTC
.	TRBV28	TRBJ2-3	.	CAPPGISDTQYF	TGTGCCCCACCGGGAATCTCGGATACGCAGTATTTT
TRBD2	TRBV5-6	TRBJ2-1	few	CASSRPGLAHNEQFF	TGTGCCAGCAGCCGTCCGGGACTAGCGCACAATGAGCAGTTCTTC
.	TRBV29-1	TRBJ1-2	.	CSVEGTPYGYTF	TGCAGCGTTGAGGGGACACCTTATGGCTACACCTTC
.	TRBV2	TRBJ2-3	.	CASSGSGGTDTQYF	TGTGCCAGCAGTGGGTCGGGGGGCACAGATACGCAGTATTTT
TRBD1	TRBV29-1	TRBJ2-5	.	CSGGGDRGRETQYF	TGCAGCGGGGGCGGGGACAGGGGGCGAGAGACCCAGTACTTC
TRBD1	TRBV7-2	TRBJ1-2	.	CASSLPGQGARGYTF	TGTGCCAGCAGCTTGCCGGGACAGGGGGCGCGGGGCTACACCTTC
.	TRBV4-3	TRBJ1-4	few	CASSQELGTTGFSNEKLFF	TGCGCCAGCAGCCAAGAACTCGGGACAACGGGGTTCTCGAATGAAAAACTGTTTTTT
TRBD2	TRBV29-1	TRBJ2-7	few	CSAGRGSSYEQYF	TGCAGCGCCGGGAGGGGGAGCTCCTACGAGCAGTACTTC
.	TRBV21-1	TRBJ2-7	few	CASSKSRTGPTYEQYF	TGTGCCAGCAGCAAAAGCCGGACAGGGCCGACCTACGAGCAGTACTTC
.	TRBV11-2	TRBJ2-1	.	CASSHFRETGNEQFF	TGTGCCAGCAGCCATTTCCGGGAAACGGGGAATGAGCAGTTCTTC
TRBD2	TRBV7-2	TRBJ2-5	.	CASSLVAGGPKGETQYF	TGTGCCAGCAGCTTAGTGGCGGGAGGGCCGAAGGGAGAGACCCAGTACTTC
.	TRBV19	TRBJ1-3	.	CASSIVAESSGNTIYF	TGTGCCAGTAGTATCGTGGCGGAAAGCTCTGGAAACACCATATATTTT
.	TRBV2	TRBJ1-5	.	CASSITETQPQHF	TGTGCCAGCAGTATAACAGAGACTCAGCCCCAGCATTTT
TRBD1	TRBV28	TRBJ2-6	once	CASRAEGAGANVLTF	TGTGCCAGCAGGGCCGAGGGGGCCGGGGCCAACGTCCTGACTTTC
.	TRBV30	TRBJ2-1	.	CAWSVLGAQLRSVHNEQFF	TGTGCCTGGAGTGTACTGGGGGCACAGCTAAGGTCGGTACACAATGAGCAGTTCTTC
TRBD1	TRBV7-3	TRBJ2-7	.	CASSLDRGYEQYF	TGTGCCAGCAGCTTAGACAGGGGCTACGAGCAGTACTTC
.	TRBV28	TRBJ2-1	.	CASSAPGGNGNEQFF	TGTGCCAGCAGTGCCCCTGGGGGGAACGGCAATGAGCAGTTCTTC
TRBD2	TRBV7-9	TRBJ2-7	.	CASSQGGTSGIEQYF	TGTGCCAGCAGTCAAGGGGGGACTAGCGGGATCGAGCAGTACTTC
.	TRBV28	TRBJ2-7	.	CASSLWDKLYEQYF	TGTGCCAGCAGTTTATGGGACAAACTATACGAGCAGTACTTC
.	TRBV9	TRBJ1-3	.	CASSTTGTGGNTIYF	TGTGCCAGCAGCACAACAGGGACGGGCGGAAACACCATATATTTT
.	TRBV10-1	TRBJ2-5	.	CASSSRSGETQYF	TGCGCCAGCAGTAGTAGGAGCGGGGAGACCCAGTACTTC
.	TRBV28	TRBJ1-5	.	CASSPRWGVSQNSNQPQHF	TGTGCCAGCAGTCCTAGGTGGGGCGTCTCCCAAAATAGCAATCAGCCCCAGCATTTT
TRBD2	TRBV29-1	TRBJ2-3	.	CSTRRLRASGTDTQYF	TGCAGCACCCGTCGGCTGAGGGCTAGCGGTACAGATACGCAGTATTTT
.	TRBV25-1	TRBJ1-3	.	CASSEFSGAGNTIYF	TGTGCCAGCAGTGAATTTTCAGGGGCTGGAAACACCATATATTTT
.	TRBV5-5	TRBJ1-3	.	CASSPYSSSGNTIYF	TGTGCCAGCAGCCCATACAGTTCCTCTGGAAACACCATATATTTT
.	TRBV11-2	TRBJ2-7	.	CASSSIQGRSYEQYF	TGTGCCAGCAGCTCAATACAGGGCCGGTCTTACGAGCAGTACTTC
.	TRBV7-8	TRBJ1-1	.	CASSYDERGTEAFF	TGTGCCAGCAGCTATGACGAACGGGGAACTGAAGCTTTCTTT
TRBD2	TRBV9	TRBJ2-7	.	CASSVDPGGSYEQYF	TGTGCCAGCAGCGTAGACCCGGGAGGGAGTTACGAGCAGTACTTC
.	TRBV30	TRBJ2-6	.	CAWRRGWGESGANVLTF	TGTGCCTGGAGGCGGGGCTGGGGTGAGTCTGGGGCCAACGTCCTGACTTTC
.	TRBV7-9	TRBJ1-1	once	CSSSHGGYTEAFF	TGTTCCAGCAGCCATGGGGGGTACACTGAAGCTTTCTTT